Sequencing of this TCR beta chain was carried out in a study of beta chain features in type 1 diabetes. Findings and caveats of the study: No resolution was reached here on whether HLA type influences TCRB rearrangement. Individuals with type 1 diabetes displayed fewer insertions and more deletions at VDJ junctions. Patients with Type 1 diabetes showed moderately but significantly shorter TCRB CDR3s in all four CD4+ subsets. It was among patients, rather than healthy donors, that naive, central memory and Treg TCRB repertoires appeared more similar.

TCRB transcripts that were expressed got sequenced, as all of the isolated RNA had been reverse transcribed. Only in-frame clones appear in the TCRdb table, and some are missing; sequencing was by immunoSEQ multiplex PCR. Seen here are roughly 330,000 clones, approximately 13% observed once, and the top ten hold roughly 0.015%. Germline CDR1 reads SGHKS; CDR2 reads YYEKEE (reference sequence). Deletions cut 4 bases from V and 5 bases from J, with 15 bases between. There are 14 residues in the CDR3. This clone has more than one count but fewer than ten. Its specificity is unknown. This sequence joins TRBV5-5 and TRBJ2-5, with D possibly being TRBD2 (7 bases). Sequencing was done on a sample of naive CD4+ T cells from blood. This TCR came from a woman aged 18-30 years with type 1 diabetes. This CDR3 is CASSARTAGETQYF. CDR3 nucleotides: TGTGCCAGCAGCGCAAGGACAGCGGGGGAGACCCAGTACTTC. Full variable domain (rest looked up from reference TRBV5-5 and TRBJ2-5): DAGVTQSPTHLIKTRGQQVTLRCSPISGHKSVSWYQQVLGQGPQFIFQYYEKEERGRGNFPDRFSARQFPNYSSELNVNALLLGDSALYLCASSARTAGETQYFGPGTRLLVL.